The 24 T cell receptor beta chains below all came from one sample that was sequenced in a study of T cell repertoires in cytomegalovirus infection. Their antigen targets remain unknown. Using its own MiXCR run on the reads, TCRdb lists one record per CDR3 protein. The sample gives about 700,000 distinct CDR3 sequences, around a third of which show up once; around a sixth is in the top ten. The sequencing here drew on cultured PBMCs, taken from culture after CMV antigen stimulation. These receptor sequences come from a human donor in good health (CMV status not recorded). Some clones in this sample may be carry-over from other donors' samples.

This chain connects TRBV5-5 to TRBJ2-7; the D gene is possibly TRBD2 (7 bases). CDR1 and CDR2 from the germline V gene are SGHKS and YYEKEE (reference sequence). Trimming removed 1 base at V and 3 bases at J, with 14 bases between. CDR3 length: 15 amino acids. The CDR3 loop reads CASSLRIGGLYEQYF. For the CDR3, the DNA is TGTGCCAGCAGCTTGCGTATCGGGGGGCTCTACGAGCAGTACTTC.

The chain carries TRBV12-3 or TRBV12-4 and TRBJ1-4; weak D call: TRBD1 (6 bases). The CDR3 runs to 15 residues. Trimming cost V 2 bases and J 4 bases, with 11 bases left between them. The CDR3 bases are TGTGCCAGCAGTTTACGGCAGGGACATAATGAAAAACTGTTTTTT. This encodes CASSLRQGHNEKLFF.

CDR3 sequence: CASGKQVREQYF. The CDR3 coding sequence is TGTGCTAGTGGCAAACAGGTTCGCGAGCAGTACTTC. The chain has TRBV12-5 and TRBJ2-7, with D perhaps matching TRBD1 (5 bases). CDR3 length: 12 residues. CDR1 and CDR2 from the germline V gene are LGHNT and FRNRAP. V was cut by 6 bases and J by 6 bases, with 12 bases left in between.

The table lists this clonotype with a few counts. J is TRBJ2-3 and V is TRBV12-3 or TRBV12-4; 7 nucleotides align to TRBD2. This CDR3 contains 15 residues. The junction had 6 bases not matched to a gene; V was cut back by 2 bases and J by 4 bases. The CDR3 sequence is CASSLLAVVADTQYF. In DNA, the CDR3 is TGTGCCAGCAGTTTACTAGCGGTGGTTGCAGATACGCAGTATTTT.

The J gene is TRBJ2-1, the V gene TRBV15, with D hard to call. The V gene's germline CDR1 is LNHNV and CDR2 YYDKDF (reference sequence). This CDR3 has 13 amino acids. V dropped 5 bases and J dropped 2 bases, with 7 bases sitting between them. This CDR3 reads CATSWAPYNEQFF. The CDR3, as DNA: TGTGCCACCAGCTGGGCTCCCTACAATGAGCAGTTCTTC.

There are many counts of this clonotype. CDR3 residues: CASSLVSTDTQYF. Written as DNA, the CDR3 is TGTGCCAGCAGCTTAGTGAGCACAGATACGCAGTATTTT. The chain has TRBV7-2 and TRBJ2-3; D is ambiguous. Looked up from germline, CDR1 is SGHTA and CDR2 is FQGNSA. V gave up 1 base and J gave up 0 bases, with 2 bases separating them. This CDR3 contains 13 residues.

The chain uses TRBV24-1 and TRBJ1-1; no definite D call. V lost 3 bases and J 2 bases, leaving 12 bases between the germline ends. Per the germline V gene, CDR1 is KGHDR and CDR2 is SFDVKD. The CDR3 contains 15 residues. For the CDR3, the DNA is TGTGCCACCAGTGATCCCCGGGCAGGTAACACTGAAGCTTTCTTT. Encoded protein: CATSDPRAGNTEAFF.

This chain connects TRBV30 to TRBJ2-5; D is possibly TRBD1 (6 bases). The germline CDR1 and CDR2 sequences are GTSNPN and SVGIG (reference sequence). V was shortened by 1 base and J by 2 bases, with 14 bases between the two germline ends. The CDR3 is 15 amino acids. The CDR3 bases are TGTGCCTGGAGTGCAGGGGTCAGAACACAAGAGACCCAGTACTTC. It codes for CAWSAGVRTQETQYF.

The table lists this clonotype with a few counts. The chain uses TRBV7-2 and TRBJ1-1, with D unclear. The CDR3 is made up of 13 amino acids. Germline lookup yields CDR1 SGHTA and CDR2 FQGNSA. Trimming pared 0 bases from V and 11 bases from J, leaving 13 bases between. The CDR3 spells CASSLAREEYAFF. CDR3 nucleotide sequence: TGTGCCAGCAGCTTAGCGAGGGAGGAATATGCTTTCTTT.

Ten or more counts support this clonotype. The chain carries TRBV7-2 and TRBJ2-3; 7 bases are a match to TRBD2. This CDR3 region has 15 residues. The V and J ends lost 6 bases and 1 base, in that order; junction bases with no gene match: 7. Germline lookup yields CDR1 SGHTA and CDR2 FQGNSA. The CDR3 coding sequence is TGTGCCAGCAGACCACCGGGACTACGCACAGATACGCAGTATTTT. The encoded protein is CASRPPGLRTDTQYF.

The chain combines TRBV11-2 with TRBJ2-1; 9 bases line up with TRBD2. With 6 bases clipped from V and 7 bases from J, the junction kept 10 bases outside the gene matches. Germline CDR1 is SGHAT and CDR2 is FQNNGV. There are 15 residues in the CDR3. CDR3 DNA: TGTGCCAGCAGTTCGCTAGCGGGATTTGCGAATGAGCAGTTCTTC. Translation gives CASSSLAGFANEQFF.

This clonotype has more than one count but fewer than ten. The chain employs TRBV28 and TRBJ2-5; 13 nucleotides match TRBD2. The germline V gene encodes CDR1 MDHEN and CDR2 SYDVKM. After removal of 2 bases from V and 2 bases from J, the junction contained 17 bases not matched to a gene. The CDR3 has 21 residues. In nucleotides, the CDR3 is TGTGCCAGCAGTTTAGGGGCCAGACTAGCGGGGGGTTCTCCTTATCAAGAGACCCAGTACTTC. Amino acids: CASSLGARLAGGSPYQETQYF.

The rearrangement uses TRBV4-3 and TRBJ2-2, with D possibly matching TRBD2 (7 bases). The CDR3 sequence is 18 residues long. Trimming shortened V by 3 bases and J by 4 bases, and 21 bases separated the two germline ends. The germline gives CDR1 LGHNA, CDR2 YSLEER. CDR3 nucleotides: TGCGCCAGCAGCCAGGCAAGGGGGGACTACCCTCTCACCGGGGAGCTGTTTTTT. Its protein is CASSQARGDYPLTGELFF.

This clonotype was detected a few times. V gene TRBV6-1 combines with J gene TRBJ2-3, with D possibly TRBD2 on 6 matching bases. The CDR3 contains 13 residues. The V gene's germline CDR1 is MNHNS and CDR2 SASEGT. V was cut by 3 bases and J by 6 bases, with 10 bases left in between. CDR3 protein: CASSDLARDTQYF. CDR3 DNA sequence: TGTGCCAGCAGTGATCTAGCGCGGGATACGCAGTATTTT.

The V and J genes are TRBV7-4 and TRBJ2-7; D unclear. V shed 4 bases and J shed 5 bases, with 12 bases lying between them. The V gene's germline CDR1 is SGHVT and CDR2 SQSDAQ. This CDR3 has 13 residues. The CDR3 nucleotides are TGTGCCAGCAGCTCCCAACGGGTAAACGAGCAGTACTTC. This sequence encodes CASSSQRVNEQYF.

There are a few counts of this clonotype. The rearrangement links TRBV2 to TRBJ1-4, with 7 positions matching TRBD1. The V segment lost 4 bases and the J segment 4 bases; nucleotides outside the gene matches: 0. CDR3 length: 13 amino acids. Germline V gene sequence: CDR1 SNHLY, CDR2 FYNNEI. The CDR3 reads CASSGQGNEKLFF. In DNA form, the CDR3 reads TGTGCCAGCAGTGGACAGGGTAATGAAAAACTGTTTTTT.

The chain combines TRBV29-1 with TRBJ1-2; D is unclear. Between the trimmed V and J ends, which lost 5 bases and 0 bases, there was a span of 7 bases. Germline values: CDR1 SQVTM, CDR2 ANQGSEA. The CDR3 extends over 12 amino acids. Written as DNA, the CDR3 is TGCAGCGTTTATTCAGCTAACTATGGCTACACCTTC. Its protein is CSVYSANYGYTF.

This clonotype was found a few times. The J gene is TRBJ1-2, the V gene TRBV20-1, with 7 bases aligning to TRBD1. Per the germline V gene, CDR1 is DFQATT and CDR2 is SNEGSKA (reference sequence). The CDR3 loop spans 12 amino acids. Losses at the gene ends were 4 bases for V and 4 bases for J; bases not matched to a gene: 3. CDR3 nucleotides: TGCAGTGCTATCGACAGGGCCTATGGCTACACCTTC. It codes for CSAIDRAYGYTF.

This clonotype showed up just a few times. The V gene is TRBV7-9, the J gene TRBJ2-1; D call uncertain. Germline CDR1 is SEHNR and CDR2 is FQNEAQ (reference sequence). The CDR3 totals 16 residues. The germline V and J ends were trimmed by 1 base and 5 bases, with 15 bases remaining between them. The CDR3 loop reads CASSLEVGALDNEQFF. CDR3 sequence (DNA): TGTGCCAGCAGCTTAGAAGTAGGCGCGCTAGACAATGAGCAGTTCTTC.

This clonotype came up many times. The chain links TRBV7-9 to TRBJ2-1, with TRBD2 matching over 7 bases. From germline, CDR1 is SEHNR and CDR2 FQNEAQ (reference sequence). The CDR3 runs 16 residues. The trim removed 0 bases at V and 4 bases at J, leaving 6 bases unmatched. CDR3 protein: CASSLAYLAEYNEQFF. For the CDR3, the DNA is TGTGCCAGCAGCTTAGCGTATCTAGCGGAGTACAATGAGCAGTTCTTC.

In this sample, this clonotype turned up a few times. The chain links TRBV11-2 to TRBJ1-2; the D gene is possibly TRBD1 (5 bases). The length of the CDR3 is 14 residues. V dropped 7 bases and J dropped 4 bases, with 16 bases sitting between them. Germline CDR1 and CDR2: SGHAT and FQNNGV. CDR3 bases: TGTGCCAGCACCCCAGGCACAGGACCCTATGGCTACACCTTC. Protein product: CASTPGTGPYGYTF.

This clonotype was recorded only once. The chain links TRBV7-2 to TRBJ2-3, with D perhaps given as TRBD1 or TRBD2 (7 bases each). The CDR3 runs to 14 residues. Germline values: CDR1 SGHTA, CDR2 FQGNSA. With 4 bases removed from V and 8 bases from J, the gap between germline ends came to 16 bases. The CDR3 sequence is CASSSGGGAGTQYF. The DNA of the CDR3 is TGTGCCAGCAGCTCAGGGGGGGGGGCCGGTACGCAGTATTTT. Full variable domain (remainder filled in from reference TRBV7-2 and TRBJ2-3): GAGVSQSPSNKVTEKGKDVELRCDPISGHTALYWYRQSLGQGLEFLIYFQGNSAPDKSGLPSDRFSAERTGGSVSTLTIQRTQQEDSAVYLCASSSGGGAGTQYFGPGTRLTVL.

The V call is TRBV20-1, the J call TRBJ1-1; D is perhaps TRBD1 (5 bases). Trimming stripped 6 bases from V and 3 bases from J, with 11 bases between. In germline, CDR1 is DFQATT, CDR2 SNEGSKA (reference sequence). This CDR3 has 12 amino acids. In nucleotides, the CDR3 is TGCAGTGCCACCTCAGGGCACACTGAAGCTTTCTTT. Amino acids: CSATSGHTEAFF.

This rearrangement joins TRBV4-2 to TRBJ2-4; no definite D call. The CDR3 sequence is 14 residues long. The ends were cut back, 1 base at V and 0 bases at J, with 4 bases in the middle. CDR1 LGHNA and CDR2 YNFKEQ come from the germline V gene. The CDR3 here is CASSQVQAKNIQYF. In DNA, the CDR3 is TGTGCCAGCAGCCAAGTTCAAGCCAAAAACATTCAGTACTTC.